This record concerns one TCR beta chain sequence. This clone has just a few counts. This clone's antigen is unknown. Per-base quality was not reported, and no clone a single base away is much larger than it. These data belong to a study of PD-1 blockade in classical Hodgkin lymphoma (dated by TCRdb to 2018 to 2020). In terms of the full investigation: Nivolumab dosing was 3 mg/kg intravenously every 2 weeks, continuing until either disease progression or unacceptable toxicity. To define a peripheral blood immune signature of response to PD-1 blockade in classical Hodgkin lymphoma, the study combined TCR beta sequencing with CyTOF.

The CDR3 sequence holds 15 residues, the cysteine and phenylalanine included. The read is trimmed to its CDR3 DNA, 45 bases read in frame from base 1. Trimming takes 5 bases from V and 2 bases from J, and the germline ends sit 13 bases apart. The germline V gene (reference sequence) sets CDR1 to SEHNR and CDR2 to FQNEAQ. Genomic DNA was extracted with the Qiagen DNeasy kit from unsorted PBMCs and from negatively selected CD4+ and CD8+ fractions. TCR beta CDR3 regions were subjected to amplification by immunoSEQ multiplex PCR with primers that anneal to V and J segments. A synthetic immune receptor repertoire was used to minimize amplification bias, and remaining bias was computationally removed after sequencing. In the authors' own workflow: Custom Python scripts were used to quantify repertoire diversity as the Shannon entropy index. Unsorted, CD4+ and CD8+ repertoires were examined separately, except in combined analyses, for which CD4+ and CD8+ sequences were merged in silico. A clone counted as expanded when the clone's frequency after treatment rose at least 2-fold relative to C1D1, and clones undetected at baseline were given a pseudocount of 0.5. Singleton clones were defined as clones with 0 or 1 copy at C1D1, and non-singleton clones were defined as clones with 2 or more copies. Clones expanded in unsorted samples were assigned a CD4+, CD8+ or unknown annotation through matching of protein sequences in sorted samples from the same patient. Wilcoxon tests on paired samples were used to test diversity changes from C1D1 to C4D1. Not all clones reach the TCRdb copy of this immuneACCESS table, which keeps in-frame sequences only. Checked studies attribute under half of the gap to unresolved V genes and leave the rest unexplained. V and J calls and clone size are as listed in that table; D and trimming were resolved from the DNA. For this sample the table gives 45,000 to 65,000 clones, of which approximately 73% were detected only once. Approximately 16% of the sample belongs to the ten largest clones.

Overall study outcomes, separate from this receptor: Trial patients with a complete response had baseline diversity similar to that of newly diagnosed patients, while partial responders and progressors had significantly lower diversity. Baseline TCR diversity was reported to be lower in newly diagnosed patients than in healthy donors and to be lower still in relapsed/refractory patients. CD4+ but not CD8+ TCR diversity rose significantly by C4D1 (p=0.0027 vs p=0.16), most apparent in complete responders (p=0.02). The study was limited to a single clinical trial cohort, and causes of repertoire differences, possibly disease activity or prior therapy, remained undefined. Lower diversity was observed in patients in whom nivolumab was started less than 1 year after ASCT, and these patients were excluded from later analyses so that confounding by immune reconstitution would be avoided.

According to the study, the label for this sample's time point signals: cycle 2 day 1 (C2D1) of nivolumab. Every trial patient had relapsed after autologous stem cell transplantation, and cohorts A, B and C differed in prior brentuximab vedotin exposure. A total of over 50 patients with relapsed/refractory classical Hodgkin lymphoma made up the trial cohort, and each patient's best overall response was complete response, partial response or progressive disease. In the multi-cohort phase II CheckMate 205 trial, trial patients received single-agent nivolumab. Best overall response was determined by an independent review committee according to the 2007 International Working Group response criteria. Trial PBMCs were collected immediately before nivolumab initiation (C1D1) and during therapy at cycle 2 day 1 and cycle 4 day 1. After peripheral blood was drawn into 8 mL Vacutainer Cell Preparation Tubes, PBMCs were isolated by centrifugation and then cryopreserved.

The sequence came from a human donor with classical Hodgkin lymphoma. The chain was built from TRBV7-9 and TRBJ1-5; possibly the D gene is TRBD1, per 5 matching bases. The source material was peripheral blood mononuclear cells (PBMCs), sampled before the second cycle of nivolumab. The DNA sequence is as follows: TGTGCCAGCAGCCGTGACTCGGGGGGCAATCAGCCCCAGCATTTT. Its protein reads: CASSRDSGGNQPQHF.